These T cell receptor beta chains were read from a single sample in a study of blood T cell repertoires in COVID-19. Data came from immunoSEQ multiplex PCR; TCRdb stores just in-frame clones and leaves some out. The sample lists around 150,000 clones; around 80% were seen once. The sequenced sample was PBMCs or T cells enriched from blood (not recorded which). The receptor set was obtained from a man between 65 and 85 years old who had been exposed to COVID-19. The CDR3 runs from the conserved cysteine through the conserved F or W. A D gene is named only where the DNA matches it firmly. Expanded clones are given a class, and other clones once, few, many or no size at all.

clone_size: -
j_call: TRBJ2-7
v_call: TRBV28
d_call: TRBD1
cdr3_aa: CASSSPGQGADEQYF
cdr3_nt: TGTGCCAGCAGTTCTCCCGGACAGGGAGCAGACGAGCAGTACTTC

clone_size: -
j_call: TRBJ1-2
v_call: TRBV18
d_call: -
cdr3_aa: CASSPPVGGPYGYTF
cdr3_nt: TGTGCCAGCTCACCACCCGTTGGAGGGCCCTATGGCTACACCTTC

clone_size: -
j_call: TRBJ1-1
v_call: TRBV18
d_call: TRBD1
cdr3_aa: CASSSLGQGARSEAFF
cdr3_nt: TGTGCCAGCTCATCTCTGGGACAGGGGGCGCGGAGTGAAGCTTTCTTT

clone_size: -
j_call: TRBJ1-2
v_call: TRBV4-1
d_call: -
cdr3_aa: CASSQEGGREGNGYTF
cdr3_nt: TGCGCCAGCAGCCAAGAAGGAGGCAGGGAGGGCAATGGCTACACCTTC

clone_size: few
j_call: TRBJ1-1
v_call: TRBV30
d_call: -
cdr3_aa: CAWGSAGGPFEAFF
cdr3_nt: TGTGCCTGGGGCTCCGCCGGGGGACCGTTTGAAGCTTTCTTT

clone_size: -
j_call: TRBJ2-3
v_call: TRBV7-2
d_call: TRBD2
cdr3_aa: CASSFFPATSGGLDTQYF
cdr3_nt: TGTGCCAGCAGCTTTTTCCCCGCGACTAGCGGGGGATTAGATACGCAGTATTTT

clone_size: few
j_call: TRBJ1-1
v_call: TRBV6-4
d_call: TRBD1
cdr3_aa: CASSDLWTGANTEAFF
cdr3_nt: TGTGCCAGCAGTGACTTATGGACAGGGGCGAACACTGAAGCTTTCTTT

clone_size: -
j_call: TRBJ1-4
v_call: TRBV29-1
d_call: -
cdr3_aa: CSVEGADTEKLFF
cdr3_nt: TGCAGCGTTGAAGGCGCAGACACTGAAAAACTGTTTTTT

clone_size: few
j_call: TRBJ1-4
v_call: TRBV18
d_call: -
cdr3_aa: CASSTGATNEKLFF
cdr3_nt: TGTGCCAGCTCAACCGGAGCAACTAATGAAAAACTGTTTTTT

clone_size: -
j_call: TRBJ2-3
v_call: TRBV30
d_call: TRBD2
cdr3_aa: CAWSRTRATDTQYF
cdr3_nt: TGTGCCTGGTCAAGGACTAGGGCAACAGATACGCAGTATTTT

clone_size: -
j_call: TRBJ1-4
v_call: TRBV28
d_call: -
cdr3_aa: CASSLLGRAGKKLFF
cdr3_nt: TGTGCCAGCAGTTTATTAGGCAGGGCAGGGAAAAAACTGTTTTTT

clone_size: -
j_call: TRBJ2-3
v_call: TRBV9
d_call: -
cdr3_aa: CASSVAIAGTDTQYF
cdr3_nt: TGTGCCAGCAGCGTAGCTATAGCGGGCACAGATACGCAGTATTTT

clone_size: once
j_call: TRBJ1-4
v_call: TRBV27
d_call: -
cdr3_aa: CASSPLGTDEKLFF
cdr3_nt: TGTGCCAGCAGTCCGCTTGGGACTGATGAAAAACTGTTTTTT

clone_size: -
j_call: TRBJ2-2
v_call: TRBV19
d_call: TRBD2
cdr3_aa: CATSREFMVSGTGELFF
cdr3_nt: TGTGCCACGTCGCGGGAGTTTATGGTTTCAGGCACCGGGGAGCTGTTTTTT

clone_size: -
j_call: TRBJ1-1
v_call: TRBV6-5
d_call: TRBD1
cdr3_aa: CASSYSGTGGNSFF
cdr3_nt: TGTGCCAGCAGTTACTCAGGGACAGGGGGCAATTCTTTCTTT

clone_size: -
j_call: TRBJ2-3
v_call: TRBV3-1/TRBV3-2
d_call: TRBD2
cdr3_aa: CASSQGPGRGHTQYF
cdr3_nt: TGTGCCAGCAGCCAAGGACCAGGGAGGGGTCATACGCAGTATTTT

clone_size: -
j_call: TRBJ2-2
v_call: TRBV9
d_call: -
cdr3_aa: CASSVVGGYGELFF
cdr3_nt: TGTGCCAGCAGCGTAGTAGGGGGTTACGGGGAGCTGTTTTTT

clone_size: -
j_call: TRBJ1-5
v_call: TRBV28
d_call: -
cdr3_aa: CASADSNQPQHF
cdr3_nt: TGTGCCAGCGCGGACAGTAATCAGCCCCAGCATTTT

clone_size: -
j_call: TRBJ2-3
v_call: TRBV9
d_call: -
cdr3_aa: CASSVAISTDTQYF
cdr3_nt: TGTGCCAGCAGCGTAGCTATAAGCACAGATACGCAGTATTTT

clone_size: -
j_call: TRBJ1-2
v_call: TRBV19
d_call: TRBD1
cdr3_aa: CASSSPTDRGSYGYTF
cdr3_nt: TGTGCCAGTAGTTCCCCAACCGACAGGGGCTCCTATGGCTACACCTTC

clone_size: once
j_call: TRBJ1-4
v_call: TRBV7-9
d_call: -
cdr3_aa: CASSLGGRAGEKLFF
cdr3_nt: TGTGCCAGCAGCTTAGGGGGACGGGCGGGAGAAAAACTGTTTTTT

clone_size: -
j_call: TRBJ1-1
v_call: TRBV6-1
d_call: -
cdr3_aa: CASSETQVRGGTEAFF
cdr3_nt: TGTGCCAGCAGTGAGACACAGGTTAGGGGCGGCACTGAAGCTTTCTTT

clone_size: -
j_call: TRBJ1-1
v_call: TRBV5-5
d_call: -
cdr3_aa: CASSLWDSDTEAFF
cdr3_nt: TGTGCCAGCAGCTTGTGGGATAGCGACACTGAAGCTTTCTTT

clone_size: -
j_call: TRBJ2-7
v_call: TRBV9
d_call: TRBD1
cdr3_aa: CASSVDQGTVINEQYF
cdr3_nt: TGTGCCAGCAGCGTAGACCAGGGGACAGTGATTAACGAGCAGTACTTC